These T cell receptor beta chains were read from a single sample in a study of identical twins' blood T cells. TCRdb recomputed calls from the 5' RACE reads with MiXCR, one row per CDR3 protein. Of 350,000 to 450,000 distinct CDR3 sequences listed, more than 25% are singletons. Material: PBMCs. Receptor source: a woman between 18 and 55 years old in good health. Each CDR3 is given with its conserved first and last residue. D genes are given only for firm matches. Clone size is shown for a subset of rows, as once, few, many or a class of expanded clone.

abundance: few; v_gene: TRBV10-3; j_gene: TRBJ2-3; d_gene: -; CDR3nt: TGTGCCATCGGGTTGGTAGCAGGCAGCACAGATACGCAGTATTTT; CDR3aa: CAIGLVAGSTDTQYF
abundance: -; v_gene: TRBV11-2; j_gene: TRBJ2-3; d_gene: -; CDR3nt: TGTGCCAGCAGCTTGGGGCGTATGGGGACAGATACGCAGTATTTT; CDR3aa: CASSLGRMGTDTQYF
abundance: -; v_gene: TRBV18; j_gene: TRBJ1-1; d_gene: TRBD1; CDR3nt: TGTGCCAGCTCAAAGGGACAGGGTGCGGTCACTGAAGCTTTCTTT; CDR3aa: CASSKGQGAVTEAFF
abundance: -; v_gene: TRBV7-9; j_gene: TRBJ2-2; d_gene: -; CDR3nt: TGTGCCAGCAGCGAGATGAGCGCTGGGAACACCGGGGAGCTGTTTTTT; CDR3aa: CASSEMSAGNTGELFF
abundance: -; v_gene: TRBV7-9; j_gene: TRBJ1-1; d_gene: TRBD1; CDR3nt: TGTGTCAGCAGCCCCCAGTTGGGACAGGGTAACACTGAAGCTTTCTTT; CDR3aa: CVSSPQLGQGNTEAFF
abundance: few; v_gene: TRBV20-1; j_gene: TRBJ2-7; d_gene: TRBD2; CDR3nt: TGCAGTGCTAGTCCGCCTAGCGGTTTCTCCTACGAGCAGTACTTC; CDR3aa: CSASPPSGFSYEQYF
abundance: -; v_gene: TRBV7-9; j_gene: TRBJ2-3; d_gene: TRBD2; CDR3nt: TGTGCCAGCAGGACTAGCGGGGGGCGCACAGATACGCAGTATTTT; CDR3aa: CASRTSGGRTDTQYF
abundance: many; v_gene: TRBV2; j_gene: TRBJ1-5; d_gene: -; CDR3nt: TGTGCCAGCAGTGGTTTCGTCGGGGGCTGGCCCCAGCCCCAGCATTTT; CDR3aa: CASSGFVGGWPQPQHF
abundance: -; v_gene: TRBV20-1; j_gene: TRBJ2-3; d_gene: TRBD2; CDR3nt: TGCAGTGCTAGAGGAAGCGGGAGGGCCGGGGCTAGCACAGATACGCAGTATTTT; CDR3aa: CSARGSGRAGASTDTQYF
abundance: -; v_gene: TRBV9; j_gene: TRBJ1-5; d_gene: -; CDR3nt: TGTGCCAGCAGCGCCGGGGGGGATTATCAGCCCCAGCATTTT; CDR3aa: CASSAGGDYQPQHF
abundance: -; v_gene: TRBV7-2; j_gene: TRBJ1-5; d_gene: -; CDR3nt: TGTGCCAGCAGTTCTACAGCGAGTCAGCCCCAGCATTTT; CDR3aa: CASSSTASQPQHF
abundance: many; v_gene: TRBV18; j_gene: TRBJ2-1; d_gene: -; CDR3nt: TGTGCCAGCTCATCCGTACAGGGCGATGAGCAGTTCTTC; CDR3aa: CASSSVQGDEQFF
abundance: -; v_gene: TRBV29-1; j_gene: TRBJ2-5; d_gene: TRBD1; CDR3nt: TGCAGCGTCGTGCTTTCAGGGGGCGAAGAGACCCAGTACTTC; CDR3aa: CSVVLSGGEETQYF
abundance: few; v_gene: TRBV3-1; j_gene: TRBJ1-1; d_gene: -; CDR3nt: TGTGCCAGCAGCCAAGTGGATGCGGACACTGAAGCTTTCTTT; CDR3aa: CASSQVDADTEAFF
abundance: -; v_gene: TRBV11-2; j_gene: TRBJ1-4; d_gene: -; CDR3nt: TGTGCCAGCAGCTTTCAGTCGGGGCCGATTAATGAAAAACTGTTTTTT; CDR3aa: CASSFQSGPINEKLFF
abundance: -; v_gene: TRBV29-1; j_gene: TRBJ1-2; d_gene: -; CDR3nt: TGCTGCGTTGAAAGTGGCTACACCTTC; CDR3aa: CCVESGYTF
abundance: few; v_gene: TRBV7-9; j_gene: TRBJ1-5; d_gene: -; CDR3nt: TGTGCCAGCAGCTTCCGGGACGGATATCAGCCCCAGCATTTT; CDR3aa: CASSFRDGYQPQHF
abundance: many; v_gene: TRBV7-9; j_gene: TRBJ1-1; d_gene: -; CDR3nt: TGTGCCAGCAGCCCACCATCGAGGAACACTGAAGCTTTCTTT; CDR3aa: CASSPPSRNTEAFF
abundance: -; v_gene: TRBV12-3/TRBV12-4; j_gene: TRBJ2-1; d_gene: TRBD2; CDR3nt: TGTGCCAGCAGTTTGGGTGGGAGGGCCAGTGAGCAGTTCTTC; CDR3aa: CASSLGGRASEQFF
abundance: few; v_gene: TRBV20-1; j_gene: TRBJ2-7; d_gene: TRBD2; CDR3nt: TGCAGTGCTAGAGAAGCGGGGGGGCTCTACGAGCAGTACTTC; CDR3aa: CSAREAGGLYEQYF
abundance: few; v_gene: TRBV3-1; j_gene: TRBJ1-1; d_gene: -; CDR3nt: TGTGCCAGCAGGGCGGGGCGGTTGGCTGAAGCTTTCTTT; CDR3aa: CASRAGRLAEAFF
abundance: few; v_gene: TRBV5-1; j_gene: TRBJ2-7; d_gene: -; CDR3nt: TGCGCCCGACTCTTCGTGGGACGACGGGAGCAGTACTTC; CDR3aa: CARLFVGRREQYF
abundance: few; v_gene: TRBV29-1; j_gene: TRBJ2-1; d_gene: -; CDR3nt: TGCAGCGCCTCAAGGCTCGTCGGTGAGCAGTTCTTC; CDR3aa: CSASRLVGEQFF
abundance: many; v_gene: TRBV29-1; j_gene: TRBJ1-1; d_gene: -; CDR3nt: TGCAGTCATAAAGGGGCGAACACTGAAGCTTTCTTT; CDR3aa: CSHKGANTEAFF
abundance: -; v_gene: TRBV15; j_gene: TRBJ1-1; d_gene: TRBD1; CDR3nt: TGTGCCACCAGCAGGAATGGACAGGGGAACACTGAAGCTTTCTTT; CDR3aa: CATSRNGQGNTEAFF
abundance: -; v_gene: TRBV5-1; j_gene: TRBJ2-3; d_gene: TRBD2; CDR3nt: TGCGCCAGCAGCTGGAGGGGAGGGGACTCCGATACGCAGTATTTT; CDR3aa: CASSWRGGDSDTQYF
abundance: few; v_gene: TRBV10-3; j_gene: TRBJ2-3; d_gene: -; CDR3nt: TGTGCCATTTACCGGGACTCAACGTATACGCAGTATTTT; CDR3aa: CAIYRDSTYTQYF
abundance: -; v_gene: TRBV10-3; j_gene: TRBJ1-1; d_gene: -; CDR3nt: TGTGCCATCAGTGAGGGGCCACTTACAGGGAAAACTGAAGCTTTCTTT; CDR3aa: CAISEGPLTGKTEAFF
abundance: -; v_gene: TRBV7-9; j_gene: TRBJ2-3; d_gene: -; CDR3nt: TGTGTCAGCAGCTTAGGCTATGACTATACGCAGTATTTT; CDR3aa: CVSSLGYDYTQYF